This T cell receptor beta chain stems from a study of blood T cells in healthy people across ages. Study-wide points: Because sorting was not performed, PBMCs prevented conclusive naive versus antigen-experienced comparison.

This clonotype was detected only a few times. The antigen remains undetermined. A sample-barcoded 5' primer and a J-beta primer mix were used in a second PCR of roughly 6 to 11 cycles. TCRdb independently ran MiXCR on the 5' RACE reads; one entry per CDR3 protein. The sample has approximately 760,000 distinct CDR3 sequences; around 25% are singletons. Per sample, no less than 5.5 micrograms of total RNA were extracted. Between the trimmed V and J ends, which lost 0 bases and 1 base, there was a span of 12 bases. Per germline, CDR1 SNHLY and CDR2 FYNNEI. The CDR3 runs 16 residues. The sample also formed part of further work on T cells of mothers and their children. That source notes: For cDNA synthesis, the complete extracted RNA was used (roughly 1.5 ug per 15 ul).

Sequenced input: blood. The TCR sequence derives from a boy younger than 18 in good health. J is TRBJ1-1 and V is TRBV2; no firm D call. In DNA, the CDR3 is TGTGCCAGCAGTGAAGCGCTGGAGCTCCCGAACACTGAAGCTTTCTTT. It specifies CASSEALELPNTEAFF.